Below are 14 T cell receptor beta chains sequenced from a single sample in a study of T cell repertoires in cytomegalovirus infection. One entry per CDR3 protein results from TCRdb running MiXCR on the reads. Among about 260,000 distinct CDR3 sequences, approximately 15% were seen once, and the ten largest hold around 8.7%. Sequenced material: PBMCs. The receptor source for this set is a human donor in good health (CMV status not recorded). Some clones in this sample may be carry-over from other donors' samples.

The gene calls are TRBV15 and TRBJ1-1; D call uncertain. This CDR3 contains 15 residues. Trimming pared 3 bases from V and 6 bases from J, leaving 17 bases between. The germline gives CDR1 LNHNV, CDR2 YYDKDF (reference sequence). The CDR3: CATSSPHSLDSEAFF. The CDR3 DNA reads TGTGCCACCAGCAGCCCCCACAGTTTGGACTCTGAAGCTTTCTTT.

Many counts were recorded for this clonotype. V and J are TRBV7-6 and TRBJ2-3, with D possibly matching TRBD2 (6 bases). Between the trimmed V and J ends, which lost 1 base and 1 base, there was a span of 18 bases. This CDR3 has 18 residues. CDR1 is SGHVS, CDR2 FNYEAQ, per germline. The CDR3 DNA is TGTGCCAGCAGCTTAGATTTTTCGACGGGAGACGGCACAGATACGCAGTATTTT. Residues: CASSLDFSTGDGTDTQYF.

This clonotype came up a few times. This sequence joins TRBV20-1 and TRBJ2-7; tentatively, D is TRBD1 (5 bases). CDR3 length equals 14 residues. The germline V and J ends were trimmed by 6 bases and 4 bases, with 19 bases remaining between them. The germline V gene has CDR1 DFQATT and CDR2 SNEGSKA (reference sequence). The CDR3 here is CSALGAGKRYEQYF. Here the CDR3 DNA reads TGCAGTGCCTTGGGCGCAGGGAAAAGGTACGAGCAGTACTTC.

This chain links TRBV28 with TRBJ2-1, with D uncertain. CDR1 MDHEN and CDR2 SYDVKM come from the germline V gene. V lost 5 bases to trimming and J lost 2 bases, with 10 bases between them. CDR3 size: 14 residues. For the CDR3, the DNA is TGTGCCAGCAGTCCCCGAATCCCCTACAATGAGCAGTTCTTC. This sequence encodes CASSPRIPYNEQFF. Supplemented by reference TRBV28 and TRBJ2-1, the full variable domain reads DVKVTQSSRYLVKRTGEKVFLECVQDMDHENMFWYRQDPGLGLRLIYFSYDVKMKEKGDIPEGYSVSREKKERFSLILESASTNQTSMYLCASSPRIPYNEQFFGPGTRLTVL.

The sample holds many counts of this clonotype. This rearrangement joins TRBV7-8 to TRBJ1-1; no clear D gene. Between the trimmed V and J ends, which lost 5 bases and 0 bases, there was a span of 10 bases. Germline CDR1 is SGHVS and CDR2 is FQNEAQ. CDR3 length equals 14 residues. CDR3 loop: CASSLSLLNTEAFF. CDR3 coding DNA: TGTGCCAGCAGCCTATCACTTTTGAACACTGAAGCTTTCTTT.

This rearrangement joins TRBV20-1 to TRBJ2-5, with D unclear. The CDR3 is made up of 12 amino acids. Germline V gene data show CDR1 as DFQATT and CDR2 as SNEGSKA (reference sequence). V dropped 1 base and J dropped 5 bases, with 8 bases sitting between them. CDR3 sequence reads: CSARGQTETQYF. The CDR3 bases are TGCAGTGCTAGAGGTCAAACGGAGACCCAGTACTTC.

This clonotype was observed many times. This chain joins TRBV4-2 and TRBJ2-3; D remains unclear. CDR1 is LGHNA, CDR2 YNFKEQ, per germline. V was shortened by 0 bases and J by 0 bases, with 7 bases between the two germline ends. This CDR3 is built from 15 residues. In DNA, the CDR3 is TGTGCCAGCAGCCAAGACGGGCAGAGCACAGATACGCAGTATTTT. Its protein product is CASSQDGQSTDTQYF.

The chain couples TRBV6-6 to TRBJ2-7; D unresolved. This CDR3 comprises 15 residues. Germline CDR1 and CDR2: MNHNY and SVGAGI (reference sequence). Deletions cut 6 bases from V and 3 bases from J, with 18 bases between. The chain's CDR3 is CASRTSDANLYEQYF. The CDR3 DNA reads TGTGCCAGCAGAACCTCGGACGCAAACCTCTACGAGCAGTACTTC.

This clonotype was seen at least ten times. This rearrangement joins TRBV5-5 to TRBJ2-2, with D possibly being TRBD1 or TRBD2 (6 bases each). Germline lookup yields CDR1 SGHKS and CDR2 YYEKEE (reference sequence). V was shortened by 2 bases and J by 4 bases, with 15 bases between the two germline ends. The CDR3 length is 16 residues. Here the CDR3 DNA reads TGTGCCAGCAGCTTATTCGGGGGCGACGGCACCGGGGAGCTGTTTTTT. This sequence encodes CASSLFGGDGTGELFF.

This clonotype is medium-sized in the sample. The chain carries TRBV6-4 and TRBJ2-3, with 7 bases matching TRBD1. CDR3 length equals 14 residues. Germline V gene sequence: CDR1 MRHNA, CDR2 SNTAGT. V lost 3 bases, J lost 3 bases, and 3 bases stayed unmatched. The CDR3 is CASSDKGATDTQYF. The CDR3 DNA reads as TGTGCCAGCAGTGATAAGGGGGCTACAGATACGCAGTATTTT.

This clonotype was picked up many times. This sequence joins TRBV7-8 and TRBJ1-1, with a possible D match to TRBD1 (5 bases). There are 16 residues in the CDR3. Trimming shortened V by 0 bases and J by 1 base, and 12 bases separated the two germline ends. Per germline, CDR1 SGHVS and CDR2 FQNEAQ. CDR3 sequence reads: CASSLAHRTKNTEAFF. CDR3 DNA sequence: TGTGCCAGCAGCTTAGCACATAGGACAAAGAACACTGAAGCTTTCTTT.

This clonotype was detected only a few times. The chain is built from TRBV12-3 or TRBV12-4 and TRBJ2-3; D remains unclear. The V and J ends lost 3 bases and 0 bases respectively, with 7 bases between them. The CDR3 sequence is 14 residues long. CDR3 nucleotide sequence: TGTGCCAGCAGTTTCGCCTCTAGCACAGATACGCAGTATTTT. This translates into CASSFASSTDTQYF.

A few counts support this clonotype. V is TRBV29-1 and J is TRBJ2-3, with 12 bases identical to TRBD2. Germline CDR1 is SQVTM and CDR2 is ANQGSEA. This CDR3 region has 13 residues. The V segment lost 8 bases and the J segment 7 bases; nucleotides outside the gene matches: 7. The CDR3 nucleotides are TGCAGCTCGACTAGCGGGAGCCCAAATACGCAGTATTTT. Protein product: CSSTSGSPNTQYF.

This clonotype showed up just a few times. The chain joins TRBV24-1 to TRBJ2-1, with a weak D call TRBD1 (6 bases). Trimming removed 3 bases at V and 3 bases at J, with 8 bases between. CDR3 size: 14 residues. CDR1 KGHDR and CDR2 SFDVKD come from the germline V gene. The CDR3: CATSDPTGYNEQFF. The CDR3 DNA follows: TGTGCCACCAGTGATCCGACAGGCTACAATGAGCAGTTCTTC.